Listed here are 8 T cell receptor beta chains from one sample, sequenced in a study of T cells in Graves' hyperthyroidism and ophthalmopathy. Amplification of TCR beta CDR3 regions used RNA as the template. The HTBI primer set was used in a first-round RT-PCR of the TCR CDR3. TCRdb called the multiplex PCR reads again in MiXCR, with one record for every CDR3 protein. The sample gives over 550,000 distinct CDR3 sequences, over 15% of which show up once; 18% is in the top ten. The specimen was blood. These receptors came from a woman between 18 and 30 years old with Graves' hyperthyroidism.

This clonotype was detected a few times. The chain uses TRBV29-1 and TRBJ2-5; 12 nucleotides line up with TRBD1. The germline CDR1 and CDR2 sequences are SQVTM and ANQGSEA. CDR3 length: 15 residues. Unmatched junction bases numbered 11, after V lost 6 bases and J lost 6 bases. CDR3 in DNA: TGCAGCGTATTGGGGGGACAGGGGGCACAGAAGACCCAGTACTTC. Encoded protein: CSVLGGQGAQKTQYF.

This clonotype was detected many times. The J gene is TRBJ2-7, the V gene TRBV20-1, with TRBD1 as a possible D gene (5 bases). Trimming took off 6 bases at V and 5 bases at J, with 17 bases between the two ends. The CDR3 totals 13 residues. Germline V gives CDR1 DFQATT, CDR2 SNEGSKA (reference sequence). This CDR3 reads CSAPRPGWNEQYF. DNA for the CDR3: TGCAGTGCCCCAAGGCCAGGGTGGAACGAGCAGTACTTC.

This clonotype was found many times. The V gene is TRBV2, the J gene TRBJ2-7, with 10 bases that match TRBD2. Germline V gives CDR1 SNHLY, CDR2 FYNNEI. The CDR3 extends over 14 amino acids. The ends lost 8 bases at V and 1 base at J; junction bases unmatched: 5. Written as DNA, the CDR3 is TGTGCCAGCGGAGGACTAGCGGAGTCCTACGAGCAGTACTTC. Translation: CASGGLAESYEQYF. The variable domain in full, with the rest retrieved from reference TRBV2 and TRBJ2-7, is EPEVTQTPSHQVTQMGQEVILRCVPISNHLYFYWYRQILGQKVEFLVSFYNNEISEKSEIFDDQFSVERPDGSNFTLKIRSTKLEDSAMYFCASGGLAESYEQYFGPGTRLTVT.

The CDR3 region has the DNA TGCGCCAGCAGCCAAGTAGGGGCTAGCGGGAATTCGGATACGCAGTATTTT. It yields the protein CASSQVGASGNSDTQYF. The V call is TRBV4-1, the J call TRBJ2-3; TRBD2 matches at 9 bases. Germline loops: CDR1 MGHRA, CDR2 YSYEKL. This CDR3 contains 17 residues. Losses at the gene ends were 1 base for V and 6 bases for J; bases not matched to a gene: 11.

This clonotype was counted only a few times. V usage is TRBV12-3 or TRBV12-4 and J usage is TRBJ2-1, with 8 bases lining up with TRBD2. The CDR3 runs to 15 residues. J gave up 8 bases and V 6 bases, and 12 bases lay outside the gene matches. In DNA form, the CDR3 reads TGTGCCAGCAGCCAAGATGGCGGGAGGATCTATGAGCAGTTCTTC. Translated: CASSQDGGRIYEQFF.

The J gene is TRBJ2-7, the V gene TRBV19, with 8 positions matching TRBD1. The CDR3 totals 16 residues. The J segment lost 0 bases and the V segment lost 4 bases, leaving 8 bases of the junction unmatched. Germline-derived CDR1 and CDR2 are LNHDA and SQIVND (reference sequence). This CDR3 reads CASSSPRDRSSYEQYF. In DNA, the CDR3 is TGTGCCAGTAGTAGCCCCCGGGACAGGAGCTCCTACGAGCAGTACTTC.

The chain joins TRBV12-3 or TRBV12-4 to TRBJ2-6; no firm D call. CDR3 length: 16 residues. The V end lost 5 bases, the J end lost 0 bases, and 11 bases lay between the germline ends. The CDR3 here is CASSPMGFSGANVLTF. CDR3 coding DNA: TGTGCCAGCAGTCCTATGGGGTTCTCTGGGGCCAACGTCCTGACTTTC.

This clonotype was picked up a small number of times. The chain combines TRBV2 with TRBJ2-2; D is possibly TRBD1 (6 bases). In germline, CDR1 is SNHLY, CDR2 FYNNEI. The CDR3 sequence is 15 residues long. V shed 3 bases and J shed 2 bases, with 10 bases lying between them. The CDR3 DNA reads TGTGCCAGCAGTGATCGGACAGCCAACACCGGGGAGCTGTTTTTT. Protein sequence: CASSDRTANTGELFF. Supplemented by reference TRBV2 and TRBJ2-2, the full variable domain reads EPEVTQTPSHQVTQMGQEVILRCVPISNHLYFYWYRQILGQKVEFLVSFYNNEISEKSEIFDDQFSVERPDGSNFTLKIRSTKLEDSAMYFCASSDRTANTGELFFGEGSRLTVL.